This TCR beta chain is from a study of control samples from healthy donors and cancer patients. The CDR3 runs to 15 residues. Germline CDR1 and CDR2: LNHDA and SQIVND (reference sequence). V dropped 5 bases and J dropped 1 base, with 12 bases sitting between them. Sequencing was performed with immunoSEQ multiplex PCR; in TCRdb, only in-frame clones are kept and a portion is missing. The top ten hold approximately 15% of the sample, which has fewer than 85,000 clones, 91% seen once. Input material: blood. This chain connects TRBV19 to TRBJ1-3; possibly TRBD1 for D (6 bases). This clonotype was sampled from a young man in good health. The CDR3 loop reads CASSVYRESGNTIYF. The CDR3 DNA reads as TGTGCCAGTAGTGTCTACAGGGAATCTGGAAACACCATATATTTT. Full variable domain (rest looked up from reference TRBV19 and TRBJ1-3): DGGITQSPKYLFRKEGQNVTLSCEQNLNHDAMYWYRQDPGQGLRLIYYSQIVNDFQKGDIAEGYSVSREKKESFPLTVTSAQKNPTAFYLCASSVYRESGNTIYFGEGSWLTVV.